This entry concerns a single TCR beta chain. The data derive from a study of blood T cell repertoires in COVID-19. The wider study: COVID-19 samples collected from the United States, Italy and Spain covered acute and convalescent phases.

CDR3 size: 13 residues. V was shortened by 0 bases and J by 7 bases, with 9 bases between the two germline ends. Germline CDR1 reads MGHRA; CDR2 reads YSYEKL. Authors' processing steps: Amplification of reference gene primers was used by the study to estimate nucleated cell counts. Assay: immunoSEQ multiplex PCR; the TCRdb copy retains only in-frame clones and omits some. V and J calls plus clone size are reproduced from that table; the DNA served to infer D and trimming. The data hold more than 70,000 clones, with 60% to 80% observed a single time. The chain employs TRBV4-1 and TRBJ1-1; D gene uncertain. The source material was peripheral blood. This TCR was recovered from a human donor in a cohort sampled during active COVID-19. The CDR3 reads CASSQDRYREAFF. CDR3 sequence (DNA): TGCGCCAGCAGCCAAGATCGGTACCGTGAAGCTTTCTTT.